Shown below are 5 T cell receptor beta chains from a single sample sequenced in a study of technical replicates of blood from several donors. Only in-frame clones appear in the TCRdb table, and some are missing; sequencing was by immunoSEQ multiplex PCR. The sample consists of under 95,000 clones, 85% to 95% of them appearing once. Input material: T cells isolated from PBMCs. The receptors stem from a human donor in good health.

The V and J genes are TRBV5-6 and TRBJ2-3; a possible D gene is TRBD2 (6 bases). The V gene's germline CDR1 is SGHDT and CDR2 YYEEEE. This CDR3 comprises 17 residues. V lost 4 bases to trimming and J lost 1 base, with 19 bases between them. CDR3 loop: CASSEDPAGTGTDTQYF. The DNA for the CDR3 is TGTGCCAGCAGCGAAGATCCGGCGGGGACGGGCACAGATACGCAGTATTTT.

J is TRBJ2-7 and V is TRBV9; D is perhaps TRBD1 (6 bases). V lost 5 bases to trimming and J lost 6 bases, with 18 bases between them. CDR1 is SGDLS and CDR2 is YYNGEE in the germline V gene. The CDR3 is 14 amino acids. CDR3 sequence reads: CASSSTGTYGEQYF. Here the CDR3 DNA reads TGTGCCAGCAGTTCGACAGGAACCTACGGCGAGCAGTACTTC.

J is TRBJ1-1 and V is TRBV7-8; the D gene is possibly TRBD1 (5 bases). V was trimmed by 1 base and J by 7 bases, leaving 13 bases between them. This CDR3 contains 14 residues. Looked up from germline, CDR1 is SGHVS and CDR2 is FQNEAQ. For the CDR3, the DNA is TGTGCCAGCAGCTTAGGGGGGGTGTCATTTGAAGCTTTCTTT. This encodes CASSLGGVSFEAFF.

This chain joins TRBV6-4 and TRBJ1-1; maybe TRBD1 (5 bases). Trimming pared 6 bases from V and 5 bases from J, leaving 19 bases between. CDR1 and CDR2 from the germline V gene are MRHNA and SNTAGT. The CDR3 is 15 amino acids. The DNA of the CDR3 is TGTGCCAGCAGCCCCGGGACTCCCGGGAGGACTGAAGCTTTCTTT. Amino acid sequence: CASSPGTPGRTEAFF.

This chain links TRBV27 with TRBJ2-2, with 7 bases matching TRBD1. V gave up 6 bases and J gave up 7 bases; unmatched junction bases: 5. The CDR3 covers 13 residues. The V gene's germline CDR1 is MNHEY and CDR2 SMNVEV (reference sequence). CDR3 coding DNA: TGTGCCAGCAGCAGGGGGATTATCGGGGAGCTGTTTTTT. Translated, it gives CASSRGIIGELFF.